This TCR beta chain originates from a study of T-cell memory formation after mild COVID-19. Study-level background: The two donors had largely donor-specific TCR clusters. Study-level results: Pre-infection memory carried some responding clones, suggesting that cross-reactive memory joined.

This clonotype was seen repeatedly, ten times or more. Its antigen is currently unknown. CDR1 is SGHVS, CDR2 FQNEAQ, per germline. Trimming cost V 6 bases and J 3 bases, with 20 bases left between them. CDR3 size: 17 residues. TCRdb re-called the 5' RACE reads with MiXCR, one entry per CDR3 protein. The sample carries 170,000 or so distinct CDR3 sequences, about 20% recorded once. The receptor was derived from an adult woman who had mild COVID-19 (a few samples of this study predate the infection). Cell type and time point are not known. Sequenced sample: PBMCs or a T cell subset sorted from them (not recorded which). The chain employs TRBV7-8 and TRBJ2-2; perhaps TRBD2 as D (6 bases). The CDR3 loop is CASSYRDAGSHTGELFF. The CDR3 DNA reads TGTGCCAGCAGTTACCGGGACGCGGGGTCTCACACCGGGGAGCTGTTTTTT.